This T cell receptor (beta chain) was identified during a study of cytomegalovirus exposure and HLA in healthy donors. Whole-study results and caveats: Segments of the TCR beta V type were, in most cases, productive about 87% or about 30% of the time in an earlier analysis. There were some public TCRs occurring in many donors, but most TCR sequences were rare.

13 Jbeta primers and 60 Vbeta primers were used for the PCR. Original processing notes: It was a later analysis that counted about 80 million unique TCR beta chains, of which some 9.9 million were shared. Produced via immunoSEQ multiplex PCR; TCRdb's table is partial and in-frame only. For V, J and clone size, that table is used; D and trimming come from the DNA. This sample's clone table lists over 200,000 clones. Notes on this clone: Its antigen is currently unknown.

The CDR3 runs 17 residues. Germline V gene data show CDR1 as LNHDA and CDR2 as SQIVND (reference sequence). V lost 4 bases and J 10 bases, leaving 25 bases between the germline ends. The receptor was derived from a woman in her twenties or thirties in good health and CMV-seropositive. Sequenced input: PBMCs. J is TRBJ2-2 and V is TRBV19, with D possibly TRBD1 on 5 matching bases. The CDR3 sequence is CASSKQGNSADVLELFF. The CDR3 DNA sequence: TGTGCCAGTAGTAAGCAGGGCAACTCGGCTGATGTCTTGGAGCTGTTTTTT.